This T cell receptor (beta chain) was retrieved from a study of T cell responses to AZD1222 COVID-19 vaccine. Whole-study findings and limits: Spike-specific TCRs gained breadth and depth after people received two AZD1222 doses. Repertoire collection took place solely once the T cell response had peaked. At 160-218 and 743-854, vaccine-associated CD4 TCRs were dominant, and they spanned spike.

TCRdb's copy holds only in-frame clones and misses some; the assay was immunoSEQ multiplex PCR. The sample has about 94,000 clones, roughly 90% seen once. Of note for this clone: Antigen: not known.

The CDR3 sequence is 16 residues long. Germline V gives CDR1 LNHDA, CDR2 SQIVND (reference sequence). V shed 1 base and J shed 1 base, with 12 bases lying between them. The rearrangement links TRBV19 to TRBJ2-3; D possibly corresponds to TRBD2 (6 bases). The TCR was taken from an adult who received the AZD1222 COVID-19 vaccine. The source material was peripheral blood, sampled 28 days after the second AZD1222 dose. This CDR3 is CASSIGWGVGTDTQYF. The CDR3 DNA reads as TGTGCCAGTAGTATAGGATGGGGGGTTGGCACAGATACGCAGTATTTT.